Listed below are T cell receptor beta chains from one sample, sequenced in a study of T cells in Graves' hyperthyroidism and ophthalmopathy. TCRdb re-analysed the multiplex PCR reads in MiXCR, keeping a single row per CDR3 protein. The sample includes some 460,000 distinct CDR3 sequences, about a sixth seen only once; the top ten take 13% to 15%. Sequencing was carried out using blood. These receptors came from a young woman with Graves' hyperthyroidism. Both conserved end residues are part of each CDR3. The D gene is left open where the match is weak. Only part of the rows carry a size: once, few, many, or a class if the clone is expanded.

D gene	clone size	J gene	V gene	CDR3 protein	CDR3 DNA
NA	many	TRBJ2-3	TRBV20-1	CSVLGRGNTDTQYF	TGCAGTGTCCTAGGTCGGGGAAACACAGATACGCAGTATTTT
NA	many	TRBJ2-1	TRBV2	CASSALAGNNEQFF	TGTGCCAGCAGTGCTTTGGCAGGCAACAATGAGCAGTTCTTC
NA	many	TRBJ1-2	TRBV6-1	CASRRLLENYGYTF	TGTGCCAGCAGGCGCCTTTTGGAAAACTATGGCTACACCTTC
TRBD1	many	TRBJ1-1	TRBV5-1	CASSPLARPSGTGDTEAFF	TGCGCCAGCAGCCCATTAGCTCGGCCTTCCGGGACAGGGGACACTGAAGCTTTCTTT
NA	once	TRBJ2-3	TRBV7-2	CASSLVSEWTLTDTQYF	TGTGCCAGCAGCCTTGTTAGCGAGTGGACCCTCACAGATACGCAGTATTTT
NA	few	TRBJ2-1	TRBV5-5	CASSFLGDPYNEQFF	TGTGCCAGCAGCTTCCTAGGGGACCCCTACAATGAGCAGTTCTTC
NA	many	TRBJ1-1	TRBV28	CASSINTEAFF	TGTGCCAGCAGCATTAACACTGAAGCTTTCTTT
NA	many	TRBJ2-2	TRBV5-6	CASSLGPVNTGELFF	TGTGCCAGCAGCTTGGGTCCAGTGAACACCGGGGAGCTGTTTTTT
TRBD1	many	TRBJ1-2	TRBV18	CASSPATGVDYGYTF	TGTGCCAGCTCTCCCGCGACAGGGGTGGACTATGGCTACACCTTC
TRBD2	many	TRBJ2-5	TRBV10-3	CAISGGGGAGETQYF	TGTGCCATCAGTGGCGGCGGGGGGGCCGGAGAGACCCAGTACTTC
TRBD1	many	TRBJ1-5	TRBV7-2	CASSLAQGYSNQPQHF	TGTGCCAGCAGCTTAGCACAGGGGTATAGCAATCAGCCCCAGCATTTT
TRBD2	many	TRBJ2-5	TRBV18	CASSPWASGALETQYF	TGTGCCAGCTCACCCTGGGCTAGCGGAGCCCTGGAGACCCAGTACTTC
TRBD1	medium-sized	TRBJ1-1	TRBV20-1	CSANPKQGAKWDTEAFF	TGCAGTGCTAATCCTAAACAGGGGGCTAAATGGGACACTGAAGCTTTCTTT
NA	NA	TRBJ2-1	TRBV7-9	CASSLPGPGKPTHNEQFF	TGTGCCAGCAGCTTACCCGGGCCCGGCAAACCCACCCACAATGAGCAGTTCTTC
TRBD1	many	TRBJ2-7	TRBV12-3/TRBV12-4	CASSPGQGAVEQYF	TGTGCCAGCAGTCCGGGACAGGGGGCTGTGGAGCAGTACTTC
NA	NA	TRBJ2-6	TRBV18	CASSPWDPGTGANVLTF	TGTGCCAGCTCACCGTGGGACCCGGGGACTGGGGCCAACGTCCTGACTTTC
TRBD1	NA	TRBJ1-1	TRBV28	CATNQGAGSEAFF	TGTGCCACCAATCAGGGGGCGGGCTCTGAAGCTTTCTTT
NA	NA	TRBJ2-3	TRBV15	CATSSIVGLATTDTQYF	TGTGCCACCAGCAGTATCGTAGGGCTAGCGACCACAGATACGCAGTATTTT
TRBD1	few	TRBJ2-7	TRBV7-9	CASSLGDRFYEQYF	TGTGCCAGCAGCTTAGGGGACAGATTCTACGAGCAGTACTTC
NA	many	TRBJ2-3	TRBV12-3/TRBV12-4	CASSFDPLQRGTDTQYF	TGTGCCAGCAGTTTTGACCCCTTACAGCGGGGCACAGATACGCAGTATTTT
NA	NA	TRBJ1-1	TRBV19	CASSASVNTEAFF	TGTGCCAGTAGTGCATCAGTAAACACTGAAGCTTTCTTT
TRBD2	few	TRBJ2-7	TRBV6-1	CASSLSGTRSNEQYF	TGTGCCAGCAGTCTTTCCGGGACTAGATCAAACGAGCAGTACTTC
NA	once	TRBJ2-4	TRBV10-3	CAISESRAKNIQYF	TGTGCCATCAGTGAGTCCCGGGCTAAAAACATTCAGTACTTC
NA	many	TRBJ2-1	TRBV5-1	CASSLASRVSYNEQFF	TGCGCCAGCAGCTTGGCTAGCAGGGTTTCGTACAATGAGCAGTTCTTC
NA	many	TRBJ2-3	TRBV20-1	CSARADGGVTQYF	TGCAGTGCTAGAGCTGATGGGGGAGTTACGCAGTATTTT
NA	many	TRBJ2-1	TRBV18	CASSPTDLSYNEQFF	TGTGCCAGCTCACCAACGGACCTCTCCTACAATGAGCAGTTCTTC
TRBD2	many	TRBJ2-1	TRBV20-1	CSARTGTSGSKSEQFF	TGCAGTGCTAGAACCGGGACTAGCGGGAGTAAGAGTGAGCAGTTCTTC
TRBD1	many	TRBJ2-7	TRBV18	CASSSGDRGTYEQYF	TGTGCCAGCTCATCGGGAGACAGGGGGACCTACGAGCAGTACTTC
NA	many	TRBJ2-7	TRBV20-1	CSARDDYEQYF	TGCAGTGCTAGAGATGACTACGAGCAGTACTTC
TRBD2	few	TRBJ2-1	TRBV7-2	CASSSKGAGVPNEQFF	TGTGCCAGCAGCAGTAAAGGAGCGGGAGTACCCAATGAGCAGTTCTTC
NA	many	TRBJ2-7	TRBV7-2	CASSYLPTEMYEQYF	TGTGCCAGCAGCTACCTCCCGACAGAGATGTACGAGCAGTACTTC
NA	few	TRBJ2-7	TRBV7-9	CASTDAGLRYEQYF	TGTGCCAGCACCGACGCGGGACTTCGCTACGAGCAGTACTTC
TRBD1	NA	TRBJ2-5	TRBV13	CASSLRKDRRPRETQYF	TGTGCCAGCAGCTTGAGAAAGGACAGGAGGCCGAGGGAGACCCAGTACTTC
NA	NA	TRBJ1-1	TRBV6-2/TRBV6-3	CASSHRGARLDTEAFF	TGTGCCAGCAGCCATCGGGGGGCTCGTTTGGACACTGAAGCTTTCTTT
NA	many	TRBJ2-1	TRBV12-3/TRBV12-4	CASSSDTGAGYNEQFF	TGTGCCAGCAGTTCTGACACAGGGGCGGGGTACAATGAGCAGTTCTTC
NA	many	TRBJ1-2	TRBV28	CASSLGPGDGYTF	TGTGCCAGCAGTTTAGGCCCCGGGGATGGCTACACCTTC
NA	many	TRBJ1-1	TRBV20-1	CSAVRNEPAMNTEAFF	TGCAGTGCGGTCCGCAATGAGCCCGCCATGAACACTGAAGCTTTCTTT
TRBD1	many	TRBJ1-2	TRBV7-2	CASSPGTGGGMSYGYTF	TGTGCCAGCAGCCCTGGGACAGGGGGCGGGATGTCGTATGGCTACACCTTC
NA	many	TRBJ1-6	TRBV27	CASSSDSPIYNSPLHF	TGTGCCAGCAGTTCAGATAGCCCTATCTATAATTCACCCCTCCACTTT
NA	few	TRBJ1-1	TRBV19	CASSIHLRNTEAFF	TGTGCCAGTAGTATTCACCTGAGGAACACTGAAGCTTTCTTT
TRBD2	many	TRBJ2-1	TRBV11-3	CASSLAGLAGYEQFF	TGTGCCAGCAGCTTAGCCGGACTAGCGGGATATGAGCAGTTCTTC
TRBD1	once	TRBJ1-1	TRBV18	CASSPQGQGAVEAFF	TGTGCCAGCTCACCACAGGGACAGGGGGCCGTTGAAGCTTTCTTT
NA	few	TRBJ2-3	TRBV20-1	CSALRGAPTNTQYF	TGCAGTGCTTTAAGGGGGGCCCCCACTAATACGCAGTATTTT
TRBD1	many	TRBJ1-1	TRBV2	CASSLRQGTEAFF	TGTGCCAGCAGTCTCCGACAGGGCACTGAAGCTTTCTTT
TRBD2	many	TRBJ2-5	TRBV28	CASLGAGEETQYF	TGTGCCAGCCTTGGGGCGGGAGAGGAGACCCAGTACTTC
NA	NA	TRBJ1-6	TRBV19	CASSIESAASSYNSPLHF	TGTGCCAGTAGTATAGAGTCGGCGGCGAGCTCCTATAATTCACCCCTCCACTTT
NA	many	TRBJ2-2	TRBV20-1	CSAQTDTRVGELFF	TGCAGTGCTCAAACGGACACTAGGGTGGGGGAGCTGTTTTTT
TRBD2	NA	TRBJ2-1	TRBV9	CASSVMAPVAGGYNEQFF	TGTGCCAGCAGCGTAATGGCTCCCGTAGCGGGGGGGTACAATGAGCAGTTCTTC
TRBD1	few	TRBJ2-5	TRBV12-3/TRBV12-4	CASSSGQGGWETQYF	TGTGCCAGCAGTTCGGGACAGGGAGGTTGGGAGACCCAGTACTTC
NA	many	TRBJ1-1	TRBV12-3/TRBV12-4	CASSPPGRTEAFF	TGTGCCAGCAGCCCCCCCGGTCGCACTGAAGCTTTCTTT